What follows are 23 T cell receptor beta chains derived from one specimen sequenced in a study of shared clonotypes between healthy human individuals. TCRdb's table, derived via immunoSEQ multiplex PCR, lists solely in-frame clones and lacks some. Among about 340,000 clones listed, 73% were seen once. The specimen was memory CD4+ T cells sorted from blood. As to subset: CD45RA-negative fraction. Every receptor here comes from a man aged 25 to 45 in good health.

This clone was recorded at least ten times. The gene calls are TRBV28 and TRBJ2-5; D unresolved. Germline V lookup: CDR1 MDHEN, CDR2 SYDVKM. The CDR3 runs 16 residues. Trimming removed 6 bases at V and 2 bases at J, with 19 bases between. This CDR3 reads CASSNPRAAFQETQYF. The DNA of the CDR3 is TGTGCCAGCAGCAACCCTCGGGCAGCCTTTCAAGAGACCCAGTACTTC. The whole variable domain, remainder taken from reference TRBV28 and TRBJ2-5, is DVKVTQSSRYLVKRTGEKVFLECVQDMDHENMFWYRQDPGLGLRLIYFSYDVKMKEKGDIPEGYSVSREKKERFSLILESASTNQTSMYLCASSNPRAAFQETQYFGPGTRLLVL.

V gene TRBV28 combines with J gene TRBJ2-5; 8 positions match TRBD1. This CDR3 comprises 15 residues. J lost 4 bases, V lost 2 bases, and 6 bases had no gene match. Germline assignment: CDR1 MDHEN and CDR2 SYDVKM. The CDR3 bases are TGTGCCAGCAGTTTACTCGGGACAGGTCCAGAGACCCAGTACTTC. Its protein product is CASSLLGTGPETQYF.

V gene TRBV28 combines with J gene TRBJ2-3; D possibly corresponds to TRBD1 (6 bases). From germline, CDR1 is MDHEN and CDR2 SYDVKM. The V and J ends lost 4 bases and 2 bases respectively, with 13 bases between them. The CDR3 contains 15 residues. The CDR3: CASSSEGGPTDTQYF. The CDR3 DNA reads TGTGCCAGCAGTTCCGAAGGGGGTCCCACAGATACGCAGTATTTT.

For the CDR3, the DNA is TGTGCCAGCAGTGAATCTCACAGGGGATACGAGCAGTACTTC. Its protein product is CASSESHRGYEQYF. J is TRBJ2-7 and V is TRBV2; TRBD1 agrees at 7 bases. The CDR3 runs 14 residues. V trimming: 2 bases; J trimming: 4 bases; junction bases outside the gene matches: 5. Germline V CDR1 and CDR2: SNHLY, FYNNEI.

This chain joins TRBV28 and TRBJ1-1; D gene ambiguous. CDR1 MDHEN and CDR2 SYDVKM come from the germline V gene. Trimming removed 3 bases at V and 1 base at J, with 15 bases between. The CDR3 totals 16 residues. The DNA of the CDR3 is TGTGCCAGCAGTTTCTCCGGCGTAGCGGGGAACACTGAAGCTTTCTTT. Amino acids: CASSFSGVAGNTEAFF.

On this clone itself: An end of the junction does not agree with germline; a read error may underlie this. This sequence joins TRBV5-1 and TRBJ1-1; 7 bases are shared with TRBD1. Germline V gives CDR1 SGHRS, CDR2 YFSETQ. The CDR3 is 16 amino acids. Here the CDR3 reads CASSFGQVFKNAEAFF. As DNA, the CDR3 is TGCGCCAGCAGCTTTGGACAGGTATTTAAGAACGCTGAAGCTTTCTTT.

The genes are TRBV5-1 and TRBJ1-2; 9 nucleotides line up with TRBD1. Germline assignment: CDR1 SGHRS and CDR2 YFSETQ. Germline trimming cut 4 bases from V and 14 bases from J; bases unmatched to any gene: 6. The CDR3 contains 11 residues. The CDR3: CASSPGTGCTF. In DNA form, the CDR3 reads TGCGCCAGCAGCCCCGGGACAGGGTGTACCTTC.

The genes are TRBV5-1 and TRBJ1-4, with 11 bases lining up with TRBD1. This CDR3 comprises 15 residues. From germline, CDR1 is SGHRS and CDR2 YFSETQ. Unmatched junction bases numbered 6, after V lost 4 bases and J lost 7 bases. As DNA, the CDR3 is TGCGCCAGCAGCCCGGGACAGGGGGATACTGAAAAACTGTTTTTT. Translated: CASSPGQGDTEKLFF.

This clone was seen just once. The V call is TRBV18, the J call TRBJ1-1, with unresolved D. V was shortened by 3 bases and J by 1 base, with 12 bases between the two germline ends. This CDR3 spans 15 amino acids. Germline CDR1 is KGHSH and CDR2 is LQKENI. CDR3 residues: CASSPGPEKNTEAFF. CDR3 DNA sequence: TGTGCCAGCTCACCGGGTCCGGAAAAGAACACTGAAGCTTTCTTT.

The chain recombines TRBV11-2 with TRBJ2-7; TRBD1 matches at 12 bases. From germline, CDR1 is SGHAT and CDR2 FQNNGV. Germline trimming cut 7 bases from V and 5 bases from J; bases unmatched to any gene: 15. CDR3 length equals 17 residues. The CDR3 sequence: CASTKLNRDRGRNEQYF. The CDR3 DNA follows: TGTGCCAGCACCAAATTAAACCGGGACAGGGGGCGCAACGAGCAGTACTTC.

This chain uses TRBV7-6 with TRBJ2-7, with TRBD2 identical over 8 bases. CDR3 length equals 16 residues. Germline V gives CDR1 SGHVS, CDR2 FNYEAQ. J gave up 4 bases and V 5 bases, and 13 bases lay outside the gene matches. In DNA, the CDR3 is TGTGCCAGCAGCCCTACCTCTCCCAGCGGGAGTTACGAGCAGTACTTC. This codes for CASSPTSPSGSYEQYF.

This rearrangement joins TRBV5-6 to TRBJ2-2; D ambiguous. Germline values: CDR1 SGHDT, CDR2 YYEEEE. The CDR3 runs to 15 residues. V lost 4 bases, J lost 6 bases, and 16 bases lay in between. Written as DNA, the CDR3 is TGTGCCAGCAGCACAATAATATTTCGTGCCGGGGAGCTGTTTTTT. This codes for CASSTIIFRAGELFF.

The CDR3 protein is CASSLESPLWGGETQYF. For the CDR3, the DNA is TGTGCCAGCAGCTTAGAGTCCCCTTTATGGGGAGGAGAGACCCAGTACTTC. The V gene is TRBV11-2, the J gene TRBJ2-5; TRBD2 is a possible D gene (6 bases). Germline CDR1 and CDR2: SGHAT and FQNNGV. This CDR3 is built from 17 residues. Trimming took off 0 bases at V and 4 bases at J, with 18 bases between the two ends.

This clone has more than one count but fewer than ten. This sequence joins TRBV29-1 and TRBJ1-5, with 9 bases identical to TRBD1. This CDR3 spans 13 amino acids. After removal of 7 bases from V and 6 bases from J, the junction contained 7 bases not matched to a gene. The V gene's germline CDR1 is SQVTM and CDR2 ANQGSEA. The CDR3 loop reads CSAWTGVGQPQHF. CDR3 coding DNA: TGCAGCGCCTGGACAGGGGTTGGTCAGCCCCAGCATTTT.

This clone has just a few counts. V is TRBV5-1 and J is TRBJ2-3; TRBD2 matches 10 bases. V shed 7 bases, J shed 2 bases, and the junction held 7 bases outside the gene matches. Per the germline V gene, CDR1 is SGHRS and CDR2 is YFSETQ. CDR3 length: 15 residues. The CDR3 spells CASGLGLAATDTQYF. DNA of the CDR3: TGCGCCAGCGGGCTAGGACTAGCGGCCACAGATACGCAGTATTTT.

The chain has TRBV11-2 and TRBJ2-7; D not resolved. The CDR3 is 14 amino acids. V was pared by 2 bases and J by 5 bases, with 13 bases between. Germline CDR1 is SGHAT and CDR2 is FQNNGV. CDR3 nucleotides: TGTGCCAGCAGCTTACGGCCCCTTTTAGACGAGCAGTACTTC. Its translation is CASSLRPLLDEQYF.

CDR3 coding DNA: TGTGCCAGCAGTGTGTCAGGGGGGGAAGAGACCCAGTACTTC. It codes for CASSVSGGEETQYF. This rearrangement joins TRBV2 to TRBJ2-5; D tentatively fits TRBD1 or TRBD2 (7 bases each). CDR3 length: 14 amino acids. Germline CDR1 is SNHLY and CDR2 is FYNNEI. V lost 4 bases and J lost 3, with 12 bases in between.

The chain employs TRBV11-3 and TRBJ2-4; 10 positions agree with TRBD2. CDR1 SGHNT and CDR2 YENEEA come from the germline V gene. V gave up 5 bases and J gave up 5 bases; unmatched junction bases: 6. This CDR3 is built from 15 residues. The CDR3 nucleotides are TGTGCCAGCAGCCTAGCGGGAGACGCTCAAAACATTCAGTACTTC. Translation: CASSLAGDAQNIQYF.

The chain recombines TRBV30 with TRBJ2-3; D remains ambiguous. The germline gives CDR1 GTSNPN, CDR2 SVGIG (reference sequence). This CDR3 comprises 15 residues. V was shortened by 2 bases and J by 0 bases, with 12 bases between the two germline ends. This chain's CDR3 is CAWSRIGSSTDTQYF. The CDR3 DNA is TGTGCCTGGAGTCGGATTGGATCTAGCACAGATACGCAGTATTTT.

This rearrangement joins TRBV20-1 to TRBJ2-4; possible D gene TRBD1, 6 bases. V was clipped by 5 bases and J by 7 bases, with 9 bases between them. This CDR3 is 11 amino acids long. Germline V gene sequence: CDR1 DFQATT, CDR2 SNEGSKA (reference sequence). The chain's CDR3 is CSALQGNIQYF. CDR3 DNA sequence: TGCAGTGCTTTGCAGGGGAACATTCAGTACTTC.

The gene calls are TRBV5-1 and TRBJ2-7; TRBD1 matches 7 bases. This CDR3 is 15 amino acids long. CDR1 and CDR2 (germline): SGHRS, YFSETQ. V lost 1 base to trimming and J lost 0 bases; unmatched junction nucleotides: 4. CDR3 in DNA: TGCGCCAGCAGCTTGACTGGACAGGCCTCCTACGAGCAGTACTTC. Protein sequence: CASSLTGQASYEQYF.

The chain has TRBV29-1 and TRBJ2-3; D is tentatively TRBD1 or TRBD2 (6 bases each). In germline, CDR1 is SQVTM, CDR2 ANQGSEA. The CDR3 spans 14 residues. V lost 5 bases and J lost 3, with 15 bases in between. The CDR3 spells CSVRRGVGTDTQYF. The CDR3 region has the DNA TGCAGCGTTCGAAGGGGGGTTGGAACAGATACGCAGTATTTT.

The chain's CDR3 is CASSSQSLAGVNEQFF. DNA of the CDR3: TGTGCCAGCAGCTCGCAGTCCCTAGCGGGAGTAAATGAGCAGTTCTTC. This rearrangement joins TRBV7-6 to TRBJ2-1; 10 nucleotides align to TRBD2. The CDR3 length is 16 residues. The V and J ends lost 4 bases and 7 bases, in that order; junction bases with no gene match: 10. CDR1 is SGHVS, CDR2 FNYEAQ, per germline.